Below are 22 T cell receptor beta chains sequenced from a single sample in a study of monozygotic twins with inflammatory bowel disease. No DNA is given; TCRdb re-called the 5' RACE reads and lists each CDR3 protein once. The sample totals 420,000 or so distinct CDR3 sequences; its top ten clones hold 2.4%. The sample taken for sequencing was blood. The receptors shown here come from a human donor with ulcerative colitis or Crohn's disease, or a healthy co-twin of an affected twin (not recorded which).

This chain links TRBV5-1 with TRBJ1-1. From germline, CDR1 is SGHRS and CDR2 YFSETQ. The CDR3 is made up of 15 amino acids. The CDR3 sequence: CASSLRWSGNTEAFF.

The chain joins TRBV15 to TRBJ2-5; the TCRdb call, TRBD2, lacks DNA for checking. There are 15 residues in the CDR3. The germline V gene has CDR1 LNHNV and CDR2 YYDKDF (reference sequence). CDR3 loop: CATSRERTSQETQYF.

The chain employs TRBV28 and TRBJ2-3. The CDR3 length is 14 residues. Germline V gene data show CDR1 as MDHEN and CDR2 as SYDVKM. CDR3 residues: CASSLLGGPDTQYF. The full variable domain, its missing parts supplied by reference TRBV28 and TRBJ2-3, is DVKVTQSSRYLVKRTGEKVFLECVQDMDHENMFWYRQDPGLGLRLIYFSYDVKMKEKGDIPEGYSVSREKKERFSLILESASTNQTSMYLCASSLLGGPDTQYFGPGTRLTVL.

The rearrangement links TRBV24-1 to TRBJ2-1. From germline, CDR1 is KGHDR and CDR2 SFDVKD. The CDR3 length is 13 residues. The CDR3 region is CATRTGVNNEQFF.

V gene TRBV10-3 combines with J gene TRBJ2-1; TCRdb reports TRBD2, a call that lacks DNA to check it against. CDR3 length: 17 amino acids. Germline values: CDR1 ENHRY, CDR2 SYGVKD. The CDR3 region is CAISESSGRARGDEQFF.

V and J are TRBV20-1 and TRBJ2-7; TCRdb returns TRBD2, unconfirmable since there is no DNA. The germline gives CDR1 DFQATT, CDR2 SNEGSKA (reference sequence). CDR3 length equals 14 residues. CDR3 protein: CSGGDFLLGGEQYF.

The chain has TRBV4-1 and TRBJ2-1; TCRdb calls TRBD2, which cannot be checked without DNA. CDR3 length: 20 amino acids. Germline loops: CDR1 MGHRA, CDR2 YSYEKL. The CDR3 sequence is CASSPLVGGGGLSSYNEQFF.

This chain joins TRBV10-3 and TRBJ2-3. CDR3 size: 13 residues. Germline CDR1 is ENHRY and CDR2 is SYGVKD. This CDR3 reads CAIRAVTVDTQYF.

This chain joins TRBV19 and TRBJ1-6. This CDR3 region has 15 residues. The germline gives CDR1 LNHDA, CDR2 SQIVND (reference sequence). CDR3: CASSGSSLRNSPLHF.

The chain is built from TRBV9 and TRBJ2-7; as DNA is missing, the TRBD2 call by TCRdb cannot be tested. CDR3 length equals 14 residues. Per germline, CDR1 SGDLS and CDR2 YYNGEE. CDR3 in amino acids: CASSAFERAEEQYF.

The chain employs TRBV5-6 and TRBJ1-2; the TCRdb D gene call, TRBD1, has no DNA to confirm it. Germline V lookup: CDR1 SGHDT, CDR2 YYEEEE. CDR3 length equals 13 residues. The CDR3 reads CASSFGQGASVTF.

The chain has TRBV24-1 and TRBJ2-3; TCRdb lists TRBD2, though no DNA is available to test this call. The CDR3 is 17 amino acids. Germline V lookup: CDR1 KGHDR, CDR2 SFDVKD. This CDR3 is CATQVASGGVSTDTQYF.

The genes are TRBV9 and TRBJ2-2; the D call of TRBD1 rests on TCRdb alone, since no DNA is present to check it. The germline gives CDR1 SGDLS, CDR2 YYNGEE. The CDR3 has 18 residues. CDR3 residues: CASSVRSGGQSHTGELFF.

The chain carries TRBV11-2 and TRBJ1-6; TCRdb indicates TRBD1, and absent DNA this call remains unverified. Germline assignment: CDR1 SGHAT and CDR2 FQNNGV. This CDR3 has 18 residues. The chain's CDR3 is CASSLRGAGSSYNSPLHF.

The chain joins TRBV29-1 to TRBJ2-1; the D call of TRBD2 rests on TCRdb alone, since no DNA is present to check it. The CDR3 extends over 17 amino acids. The germline gives CDR1 SQVTM, CDR2 ANQGSEA. This CDR3 is CSVAGASGRGGYNEQFF.

The V and J genes are TRBV10-2 and TRBJ2-7; TCRdb names TRBD1, which stays unverified in the absence of DNA. The CDR3 is 17 residues long. Germline V CDR1 and CDR2: WSHSY, SAAADI. The CDR3 loop is CASSESFRQGSGNEQYF.

J is TRBJ1-2 and V is TRBV12-3 or TRBV12-4. The CDR3 is made up of 13 amino acids. This CDR3 is CASSRRGSYGYTF.

The chain couples TRBV14 to TRBJ1-4; TCRdb picks TRBD1, but there is no DNA to check that call. This CDR3 is built from 13 residues. Looked up from germline, CDR1 is SGHDN and CDR2 is FVKESK. This CDR3 is CASRPTGKEKPFF.

The chain is built from TRBV12-3 or TRBV12-4 and TRBJ1-2; checking the TCRdb D call of TRBD1 is not possible without DNA. The CDR3 contains 15 residues. The CDR3 spells CASSLGQGQMGGYTF.

The chain employs TRBV27 and TRBJ2-7; there is no DNA to check the TCRdb D call of TRBD1. CDR3 length: 16 amino acids. The germline gives CDR1 MNHEY, CDR2 SMNVEV (reference sequence). The CDR3 sequence is CASSLRLHRGFSEQYF.

The CDR3 loop reads CASSQPTRLRNEQFF. The chain carries TRBV4-1 and TRBJ2-1; the TCRdb call, TRBD2, lacks DNA for checking. CDR3 size: 15 residues. From germline, CDR1 is MGHRA and CDR2 YSYEKL.

The CDR3 sequence: CASSYNGQGAAGELFF. The chain links TRBV6-5 to TRBJ2-2; the TRBD1 assignment by TCRdb is unverifiable without DNA. Germline CDR1 is MNHEY and CDR2 is SVGAGI. The CDR3 sequence is 16 residues long.